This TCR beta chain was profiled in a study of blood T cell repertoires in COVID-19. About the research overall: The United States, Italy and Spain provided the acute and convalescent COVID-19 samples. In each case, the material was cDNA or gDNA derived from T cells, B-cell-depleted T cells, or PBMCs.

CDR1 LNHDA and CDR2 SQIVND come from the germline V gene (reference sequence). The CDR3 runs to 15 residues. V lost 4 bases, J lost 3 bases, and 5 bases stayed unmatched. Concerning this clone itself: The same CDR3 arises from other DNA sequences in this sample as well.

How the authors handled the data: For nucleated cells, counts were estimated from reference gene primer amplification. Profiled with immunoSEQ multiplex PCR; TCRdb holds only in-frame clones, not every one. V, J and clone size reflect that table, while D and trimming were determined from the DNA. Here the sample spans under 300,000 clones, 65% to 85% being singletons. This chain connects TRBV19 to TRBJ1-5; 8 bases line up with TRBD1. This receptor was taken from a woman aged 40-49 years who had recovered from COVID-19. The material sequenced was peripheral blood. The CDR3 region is CASSTDRGPNQPQHF. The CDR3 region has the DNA TGTGCCAGTAGTACCGACAGGGGTCCCAATCAGCCCCAGCATTTT.